This is a list of T cell receptor beta chains from one sample in a study of blood T cell repertoires in COVID-19. Assay used: immunoSEQ multiplex PCR; TCRdb lists only in-frame clones, some missing. The sample has 120,000 to 150,000 clones, roughly 84% seen once; the top ten hold around 40%. The sequenced material came from peripheral blood. These receptor sequences come from a human donor in a cohort sampled during active COVID-19. The CDR3 runs from the conserved cysteine through the conserved F or W. The order of the fields is J gene, clone size, D gene, V gene, CDR3 length, CDR3 protein, CDR3 DNA. D genes are given only for firm matches. Clone size appears in some rows only: once, few, many, or a class for an expanded clone.

j_call: TRBJ1-1; clone_size: few; d_call: NA; v_call: TRBV3-1/TRBV3-2; cdr3_length: 12; cdr3_aa: CASSRVNTEAFF; cdr3_nt: TGTGCCAGCAGCCGAGTAAACACTGAAGCTTTCTTT
j_call: TRBJ2-1; clone_size: NA; d_call: TRBD1; v_call: TRBV9; cdr3_length: 13; cdr3_aa: CASSPQGDSSQFF; cdr3_nt: TGTGCCAGCAGCCCCCAGGGGGACAGTTCGCAGTTCTTC
j_call: TRBJ1-5; clone_size: NA; d_call: NA; v_call: TRBV6-2/TRBV6-3; cdr3_length: 16; cdr3_aa: CASSYSTRGSNQPQHF; cdr3_nt: TGTGCCAGCAGTTACTCGACCAGGGGAAGCAATCAGCCCCAGCATTTT
j_call: TRBJ2-3; clone_size: NA; d_call: NA; v_call: TRBV4-1; cdr3_length: 14; cdr3_aa: CASSQGQSTDTQYF; cdr3_nt: TGCGCCAGCAGCCAAGGGCAGAGCACAGATACGCAGTATTTT
j_call: TRBJ2-4; clone_size: NA; d_call: NA; v_call: TRBV2; cdr3_length: 14; cdr3_aa: CASSVDRDLDIQYF; cdr3_nt: TGTGCCAGCAGTGTCGACCGGGACTTGGACATTCAGTACTTC
j_call: TRBJ2-7; clone_size: NA; d_call: NA; v_call: TRBV6-5; cdr3_length: 15; cdr3_aa: CASSNLEGKGVLQYF; cdr3_nt: TGTGCCAGCAGCAACCTGGAGGGAAAAGGGGTTTTGCAGTACTTC
j_call: TRBJ1-2; clone_size: NA; d_call: TRBD1; v_call: TRBV6-2/TRBV6-3; cdr3_length: 15; cdr3_aa: CASSDPGGSNYGYTF; cdr3_nt: TGTGCCAGCAGTGACCCAGGGGGGTCCAACTATGGCTACACCTTC
j_call: TRBJ1-2; clone_size: NA; d_call: TRBD1; v_call: TRBV3-1/TRBV3-2; cdr3_length: 17; cdr3_aa: CASSHPPGQGALGGYTF; cdr3_nt: TGTGCCAGCAGCCACCCCCCTGGACAGGGGGCTCTCGGTGGCTACACCTTC
j_call: TRBJ2-1; clone_size: NA; d_call: TRBD2; v_call: TRBV19; cdr3_length: 15; cdr3_aa: CASSLQRGVFDEQFF; cdr3_nt: TGTGCCAGTAGTCTCCAGCGGGGGGTTTTTGATGAGCAGTTCTTC
j_call: TRBJ1-1; clone_size: NA; d_call: TRBD1; v_call: TRBV30; cdr3_length: 13; cdr3_aa: CAWAQGPGTEAFF; cdr3_nt: TGTGCCTGGGCACAGGGGCCGGGCACTGAAGCTTTCTTT
j_call: TRBJ1-1; clone_size: NA; d_call: TRBD1; v_call: TRBV2; cdr3_length: 12; cdr3_aa: CASRTGGTEAFF; cdr3_nt: TGTGCCAGCAGGACAGGGGGTACTGAAGCTTTCTTT
j_call: TRBJ1-1; clone_size: NA; d_call: NA; v_call: TRBV20-1; cdr3_length: 14; cdr3_aa: CSASRGGVNSEAFF; cdr3_nt: TGCAGTGCTAGTCGCGGGGGGGTGAACTCGGAAGCTTTCTTT
j_call: TRBJ2-5; clone_size: NA; d_call: TRBD2; v_call: TRBV4-1; cdr3_length: 19; cdr3_aa: CASSQDMGSGGHSGETQYF; cdr3_nt: TGCGCCAGCAGCCAAGATATGGGGAGCGGGGGACATAGCGGGGAGACCCAGTACTTC
j_call: TRBJ2-1; clone_size: NA; d_call: NA; v_call: TRBV7-9; cdr3_length: 17; cdr3_aa: CASSPRPGLSSYNEQFF; cdr3_nt: TGTGCCAGCAGCCCCCGGCCAGGCCTAAGCTCCTACAATGAGCAGTTCTTC
j_call: TRBJ2-2; clone_size: few; d_call: NA; v_call: TRBV30; cdr3_length: 16; cdr3_aa: CAWKGRGVMGTGELFF; cdr3_nt: TGTGCCTGGAAAGGAAGGGGCGTTATGGGGACCGGGGAGCTGTTTTTT